One and the same sample provided the 9 T cell receptor beta chains below, sequenced in a study of T cell responses to AZD1222 COVID-19 vaccine. Profiled with immunoSEQ multiplex PCR; TCRdb holds only in-frame clones, not every one. The sample holds some 140,000 clones; 80% to 90% are singletons and the top ten take under 7%. The sample was peripheral blood, taken on day 0 of MenACWY control vaccination. All receptors derive from an adult in good health.

The chain uses TRBV11-2 and TRBJ2-2; weak D call: TRBD1 (5 bases). Germline CDR1 and CDR2: SGHAT and FQNNGV. V was clipped by 7 bases and J by 4 bases, with 16 bases between them. This CDR3 region has 15 residues. CDR3 loop: CASTRQGPSTGELFF. CDR3 in DNA: TGTGCCAGCACCAGGCAGGGCCCCAGCACCGGGGAGCTGTTTTTT.

The chain couples TRBV18 to TRBJ2-3, with TRBD2 identical over 9 bases. This CDR3 contains 18 residues. From germline, CDR1 is KGHSH and CDR2 LQKENI. The junction had 10 bases not matched to a gene; V was cut back by 3 bases and J by 0 bases. The CDR3 bases are TGTGCCAGCTCACCGCGTATGAGTAGCGGGGGTAGCACAGATACGCAGTATTTT. Amino acids: CASSPRMSSGGSTDTQYF. Based on the CDR3 plus reference TRBV18 and TRBJ2-3, the full variable domain is NAGVMQNPRHLVRRRGQEARLRCSPMKGHSHVYWYRQLPEEGLKFMVYLQKENIIDESGMPKERFSAEFPKEGPSILRIQQVVRGDSAAYFCASSPRMSSGGSTDTQYFGPGTRLTVL.

V is TRBV7-8 and J is TRBJ1-5; D is unresolved. Germline V gene sequence: CDR1 SGHVS, CDR2 FQNEAQ. Trimming left V 3 bases short and J 5 bases short, with 5 bases between. CDR3 length equals 12 residues. In DNA form, the CDR3 reads TGTGCCAGCAGCTTGGGCTATCAGCCCCAGCATTTT. It codes for CASSLGYQPQHF.

The chain employs TRBV19 and TRBJ2-3; D may correspond to TRBD1 or TRBD2 (7 bases each). V was trimmed by 10 bases and J by 4 bases, leaving 21 bases between them. Germline CDR1 LNHDA, CDR2 SQIVND (reference sequence). CDR3 size: 15 residues. For the CDR3, the DNA is TGTGCCACCGCTAGTTTCAGGGGGGGTTCAGATACGCAGTATTTT. Translation: CATASFRGGSDTQYF.

The chain carries TRBV25-1 and TRBJ2-1, with D perhaps TRBD1 or TRBD2 (5 bases each). The CDR3 is 13 amino acids. With 10 bases removed from V and 8 bases from J, the gap between germline ends came to 18 bases. CDR1 is MGHDK, CDR2 SYGVNS, per germline. CDR3 sequence: CATRGGLGDEQFF. As DNA, the CDR3 is TGTGCCACCCGTGGAGGATTAGGGGATGAGCAGTTCTTC. Supplemented by reference TRBV25-1 and TRBJ2-1, the full variable domain reads EADIYQTPRYLVIGTGKKITLECSQTMGHDKMYWYQQDPGMELHLIHYSYGVNSTEKGDLSSESTVSRIRTEHFPLTLESARPSHTSQYLCATRGGLGDEQFFGPGTRLTVL.

This sequence joins TRBV7-9 and TRBJ2-5; D is possibly TRBD1 (5 bases). The CDR3 is 15 amino acids. Germline CDR1 reads SEHNR; CDR2 reads FQNEAQ (reference sequence). Trimming took 2 bases from V and 2 from J, leaving 12 bases between them. CDR3 nucleotides: TGTGCCAGCAGCTTAAGAACAGGATCACAAGAGACCCAGTACTTC. Translation gives CASSLRTGSQETQYF.

This clone was counted a single time. The rearrangement links TRBV9 to TRBJ2-5, with unresolved D. The CDR3 length is 15 residues. Trimming took 6 bases from V and 5 from J, leaving 20 bases between them. Germline V lookup: CDR1 SGDLS, CDR2 YYNGEE. CDR3 in amino acids: CASTHGVGSEETQYF. Here the CDR3 DNA reads TGTGCCAGCACGCACGGAGTAGGGTCCGAGGAGACCCAGTACTTC.

This chain joins TRBV10-2 and TRBJ1-5; possible D gene TRBD1, 5 bases. Per germline, CDR1 WSHSY and CDR2 SAAADI. Trimming removed 3 bases from V and 13 bases from J, with 13 bases in between. CDR3 size: 12 residues. The CDR3 bases are TGCGCCAGCAGTGAAGAGTCCAGGGCACAGCATTTT. As protein: CASSEESRAQHF.

A few counts support this clone. The chain has TRBV19 and TRBJ1-5; weak D call: TRBD1 (5 bases). Between the trimmed V and J ends, which lost 6 bases and 11 bases, there was a span of 20 bases. The CDR3 consists of 14 residues. Germline V CDR1 and CDR2: LNHDA, SQIVND (reference sequence). CDR3 DNA sequence: TGTGCCAGTAGCCGGCGCTCGGGGCCCCTGTCCCAGCATTTT. Its protein is CASSRRSGPLSQHF.